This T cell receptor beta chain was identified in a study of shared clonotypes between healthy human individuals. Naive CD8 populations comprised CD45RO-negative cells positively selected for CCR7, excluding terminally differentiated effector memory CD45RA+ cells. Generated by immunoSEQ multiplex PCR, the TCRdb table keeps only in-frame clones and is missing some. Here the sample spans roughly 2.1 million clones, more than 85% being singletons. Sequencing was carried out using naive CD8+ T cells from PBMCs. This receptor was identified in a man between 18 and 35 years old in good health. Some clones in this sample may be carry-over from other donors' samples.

CDR3 bases: TGTGCCAGCAGCTTAGGCAGGTTCCCGTACAATGAGCAGTTCTTC. As protein: CASSLGRFPYNEQFF. The chain employs TRBV7-7 and TRBJ2-1, with D uncertain. The ends were cut back, 1 base at V and 4 bases at J, with 11 bases in the middle. The CDR3 spans 15 residues. Germline-derived CDR1 and CDR2 are SSHAT and FNYEAQ (reference sequence).